A selection of T cell receptor beta chains follows, all from one sample in a study of T cell changes during pregnancy in multiple sclerosis. Sequencing was performed with immunoSEQ multiplex PCR; in TCRdb, only in-frame clones are kept and a portion is missing. The table has more than 65,000 clones, 70% to 90% seen once. The specimen comprised peripheral blood, sampled before pregnancy. These receptors all come from a female donor with multiple sclerosis, enrolled in a pregnancy study. The CDR3 runs from the conserved cysteine through the conserved F or W. D genes are given only for firm matches. Clone sizes are given selectively: once, few, many, or a class where the clone is expanded.

D	size	V	J	length	CDR3	DNA
.	medium-sized	TRBV18	TRBJ2-3	15	CASSRIGTSTDTQYF	TGTGCCAGCTCACGAATCGGTACTAGCACAGATACGCAGTATTTT
.	.	TRBV28	TRBJ2-7	12	CASSAGSDEQYF	TGTGCCAGCAGCGCGGGCAGCGACGAGCAGTACTTC
TRBD1	.	TRBV29-1	TRBJ1-5	14	CSVSKTGTNQPQHF	TGCAGCGTATCCAAGACAGGGACAAATCAGCCCCAGCATTTT
TRBD1	.	TRBV6-6	TRBJ2-7	15	CASSSPQGGREEQYF	TGTGCCAGCAGTTCCCCACAGGGGGGAAGGGAGGAGCAGTACTTC
.	.	TRBV7-2	TRBJ2-1	15	CASSLSHRGGNEQFF	TGTGCCAGCAGCCTATCCCACAGGGGAGGAAATGAGCAGTTCTTC
.	.	TRBV9	TRBJ1-1	14	CASSVGPIGTEAFF	TGTGCCAGCAGCGTAGGTCCCATCGGCACTGAAGCTTTCTTT
.	.	TRBV9	TRBJ1-1	14	CASSTRRAGTEAFF	TGTGCCAGCAGCACCAGACGGGCGGGCACTGAAGCTTTCTTT
TRBD1	.	TRBV19	TRBJ1-4	15	CASTAGTGAYEKLFF	TGTGCCAGTACCGCCGGGACAGGAGCATATGAAAAACTGTTTTTT
.	few	TRBV2	TRBJ1-2	10	CASTYPHSTF	TGTGCCAGCACCTACCCCCATAGCACCTTC
TRBD1	.	TRBV5-6	TRBJ1-4	15	CASSPVPGQGGKLFF	TGTGCCAGCAGCCCGGTCCCGGGACAGGGAGGAAAACTGTTTTTT
TRBD1	few	TRBV27	TRBJ2-7	14	CASRGTGVTYEQYF	TGTGCCAGCAGAGGGACAGGGGTTACCTACGAGCAGTACTTC
TRBD2	.	TRBV6-5	TRBJ2-7	14	CASSLTSGRAEQYF	TGTGCCAGCAGTTTGACTAGCGGCCGGGCCGAGCAGTACTTC
TRBD1	once	TRBV19	TRBJ2-6	15	CASSIYRGGANVLTF	TGTGCCAGTAGTATTTACAGGGGGGGGGCCAACGTCCTGACTTTC
.	.	TRBV6-5	TRBJ1-1	14	CASRLTGPNTEAFF	TGTGCCAGCAGGCTGACAGGCCCAAACACTGAAGCTTTCTTT
.	.	TRBV5-4	TRBJ2-7	11	CAWHVGGEQYF	TGTGCCTGGCACGTCGGGGGCGAGCAGTACTTC
.	.	TRBV6-6	TRBJ1-1	13	CASSYGTNTEAFF	TGTGCCAGCAGTTACGGCACCAACACTGAAGCTTTCTTT
TRBD2	.	TRBV7-2	TRBJ2-5	17	CASRGLSGRALGETQYF	TGTGCCAGCCGCGGCCTTAGCGGGAGGGCGCTCGGGGAGACCCAGTACTTC